The T cell receptor beta chain described here comes from a study of shared clonotypes between healthy human individuals. This CDR3 has 14 residues. Germline trimming cut 6 bases from V and 0 bases from J; bases unmatched to any gene: 2. The germline V gene encodes CDR1 SGHKS and CDR2 YYEKEE (reference sequence). Remarks on this clone: Its antigen is unknown.

Here immunoSEQ multiplex PCR was the method, and the copy in TCRdb shows in-frame clones only, minus some. This sample yields fewer than 650,000 clones, of which 76% are seen a single time; 13% belongs to the top ten. Study-level findings and limits: Exclusively blood specimens were collected; tissue repertoires likely differ. The represented genetic and exposure-history diversity was limited by the small number of donors.

Donors were healthy HIV-negative adults without recently reported acute infections or vaccinations. Sequenced sample: PBMCs. This chain uses TRBV5-5 with TRBJ2-2; TRBD2 aligns across 7 bases. This TCR was recovered from a woman aged 35 to 49 in good health. Some clones in this sample may be carry-over from other donors' samples. The CDR3 loop reads CASTAGSNTGELFF. The CDR3 nucleotides read TGTGCCAGCACAGCGGGGTCGAACACCGGGGAGCTGTTTTTT.